This entry is about one TCR beta chain. The V gene end was trimmed by 4 bases and the J gene end by 4 bases; junction bases not matched to a gene: 7. The V gene's germline CDR1 is SGHRS and CDR2 YFSETQ. The CDR3 extends over 15 amino acids. This sample stems from a study of blood T cell repertoires in COVID-19. Generated by immunoSEQ multiplex PCR, the TCRdb table keeps only in-frame clones and is missing some. Of roughly 330,000 clones in the sample, roughly 90% were seen once. This clonotype originated in a man between 18 and 35 years old who had recovered from COVID-19. This chain uses TRBV5-1 with TRBJ2-5; TRBD2 matches 10 bases. The sequencing sample was made of peripheral blood. As DNA, the CDR3 is TGCGCCAGCAGCGCTAGCGGGGGTGATTCAGAGACCCAGTACTTC. This gives the protein CASSASGGDSETQYF.